One and the same sample provided the 7 T cell receptor beta chains below, sequenced in a study of blood T cell repertoires in COVID-19. The data were produced by immunoSEQ multiplex PCR, yet TCRdb's version contains in-frame clones alone and is incomplete. The sample consists of 90,000 or so clones, roughly nine tenths of them appearing once. Sequencing input: peripheral blood. The receptors come from a woman aged 80 or over with active COVID-19.

The J gene is TRBJ2-1, the V gene TRBV9; the match to TRBD2 covers 8 bases. The V gene's germline CDR1 is SGDLS and CDR2 YYNGEE. J lost 9 bases, V lost 2 bases, and 10 bases had no gene match. This CDR3 contains 15 residues. CDR3 bases: TGTGCCAGCAGCGTGTGGGTAGCGGGATACGGTGAGCAGTTCTTC. Its translation: CASSVWVAGYGEQFF.

This chain links TRBV4-2 with TRBJ2-1; the match to TRBD2 covers 11 bases. CDR3 length: 16 amino acids. Unmatched junction bases numbered 5, after V lost 3 bases and J lost 4 bases. Looked up from germline, CDR1 is LGHNA and CDR2 is YNFKEQ. This chain's CDR3 is CASSQTGTSGYNEQFF. CDR3 in DNA: TGTGCCAGCAGCCAGACTGGGACTAGCGGATACAATGAGCAGTTCTTC.

This clone was seen just once. This rearrangement joins TRBV27 to TRBJ2-1; a weak D match, TRBD2 (6 bases). Per germline, CDR1 MNHEY and CDR2 SMNVEV (reference sequence). V was trimmed by 5 bases and J by 7 bases, leaving 18 bases between them. This CDR3 has 15 residues. The CDR3 spells CASSGAAGTLNEQFF. In DNA form, the CDR3 reads TGTGCCAGCAGTGGGGCGGCGGGAACCCTTAATGAGCAGTTCTTC.

This chain uses TRBV9 with TRBJ2-3; weak D call: TRBD2 (6 bases). Germline V lookup: CDR1 SGDLS, CDR2 YYNGEE. Trimming stripped 3 bases from V and 1 base from J, with 12 bases between. CDR3 size: 15 residues. The CDR3 spells CASSALAFGTDTQYF. CDR3 DNA sequence: TGTGCCAGCAGCGCTCTAGCGTTCGGCACAGATACGCAGTATTTT.

The CDR3 region is CASSDRTGGGEAFF. CDR3 nucleotides: TGTGCCAGCAGTGATCGGACAGGGGGCGGAGAAGCTTTCTTT. J is TRBJ1-1 and V is TRBV2, with TRBD1 matching 11 bases. V was clipped by 3 bases and J by 8 bases; unmatched bases: 5. The CDR3 has 14 amino acids. Germline lookup yields CDR1 SNHLY and CDR2 FYNNEI.

The V and J genes are TRBV7-2 and TRBJ2-7; TRBD1 matches at 8 bases. V shed 8 bases, J shed 2 bases, and the junction held 8 bases outside the gene matches. CDR3 length equals 14 residues. Germline V lookup: CDR1 SGHTA, CDR2 FQGNSA. CDR3 amino acids: CASEPRDRTYEQYF. The CDR3 DNA sequence: TGTGCCAGCGAGCCTCGGGACAGGACCTACGAGCAGTACTTC.

The chain employs TRBV30 and TRBJ2-5, with 8 nucleotides matching TRBD1. The V gene end was trimmed by 2 bases and the J gene end by 3 bases; junction bases not matched to a gene: 8. Germline V CDR1 and CDR2: GTSNPN, SVGIG (reference sequence). The CDR3 loop spans 15 amino acids. The CDR3 reads CAWSPADRAEETQYF. CDR3 sequence (DNA): TGTGCCTGGAGTCCCGCGGACAGGGCCGAAGAGACCCAGTACTTC.